These T cell receptor beta chains were read from a single sample in a study of T-cell reconstitution after alpha-beta-depleted transplantation in children. Each CDR3 protein gets one entry after TCRdb re-called the PCR reads with MiXCR. The data show some 110,000 distinct CDR3 sequences, with under 13% seen just once and less than 35% held by the top ten. Source: PBMCs, taken before TCRalphabeta/CD19-depleted stem cell transplant. These receptors were obtained from a boy between 2 and 15 years old with acute lymphoblastic leukemia, due to receive a stem cell transplant. Each CDR3 is given with its conserved first and last residue. The D gene is left open where the match is weak. Some rows have no size entry. The others give once, few or many, or a class for an expanded clone.

v_call,d_call,j_call,clone_size,cdr3_aa,cdr3_nt
TRBV3-1,.,TRBJ2-3,many,CASSQGAGTQYF,TGTGCCAGCAGCCAGGGGGCAGGTACGCAGTATTTT
TRBV29-1,.,TRBJ2-3,few,CSVGGQTGPDTQYF,TGCAGCGTTGGCGGTCAGACAGGCCCAGATACGCAGTATTTT
TRBV2,TRBD2,TRBJ2-1,many,CASPVGGTSGLNEQFF,TGTGCCAGCCCGGTGGGAGGGACTAGCGGACTCAATGAGCAGTTCTTC
TRBV11-1,.,TRBJ2-7,.,CASSRSRYYEQYF,TGTGCCAGCAGCCGGAGTCGCTACTACGAGCAGTACTTC
TRBV6-1,.,TRBJ2-5,.,CASSESRTLQETQYF,TGTGCCAGCAGTGAATCCAGGACTCTCCAAGAGACCCAGTACTTC
TRBV12-3/TRBV12-4,.,TRBJ1-1,.,CASSLSMNTEAFF,TGTGCCAGCAGTCTCAGTATGAACACTGAAGCTTTCTTT
TRBV5-1,TRBD2,TRBJ2-7,few,CASSGTSGGEQYF,TGCGCCAGCAGCGGGACTTCGGGGGGCGAGCAGTACTTC
TRBV6-1,.,TRBJ2-1,.,CASSEFSISSYNEQFF,TGTGCCAGCAGTGAATTCTCCATAAGCTCCTACAATGAGCAGTTCTTC
TRBV30,.,TRBJ2-2,.,CAWRRLTGELFF,TGTGCCTGGCGGAGGTTGACCGGGGAGCTGTTTTTT
TRBV25-1,.,TRBJ2-3,.,CASSELGRTSTDTQYF,TGTGCCAGCAGTGAATTGGGACGAACGAGCACAGATACGCAGTATTTT
TRBV18,.,TRBJ1-2,many,CASSPSRQLNYGYTF,TGTGCCAGCTCACCTTCCCGTCAGTTGAACTATGGCTACACCTTC
TRBV5-6,.,TRBJ2-7,.,CASSLMLRMTSDEQYF,TGTGCCAGCAGCTTGATGCTTCGGATGACGTCGGACGAGCAGTACTTC
TRBV5-6,.,TRBJ2-7,few,CASTSRRGLGAEQYF,TGTGCCAGCACCTCACGTAGGGGACTGGGGGCCGAGCAGTACTTC
TRBV6-4,TRBD2,TRBJ2-1,.,CAISREGRAEQFF,TGTGCCATCTCCCGGGAGGGGAGGGCTGAGCAGTTCTTC
TRBV28,TRBD2,TRBJ2-7,.,CASSLGSGRIYEQYF,TGTGCCAGCAGTTTAGGTAGCGGGAGAATCTACGAGCAGTACTTC
TRBV6-2/TRBV6-3,.,TRBJ2-3,.,CASARYGTPNTDTQYF,TGTGCCAGCGCAAGATACGGGACTCCCAACACAGATACGCAGTATTTT
TRBV6-1,.,TRBJ2-7,many,CASISTTEQYF,TGTGCCAGTATATCGACTACCGAGCAGTACTTC
TRBV7-9,TRBD2,TRBJ2-3,.,CASSPRLAATDTQYF,TGTGCCAGCAGCCCCCGACTAGCGGCGACAGATACGCAGTATTTT
TRBV20-1,.,TRBJ2-5,.,CSARELAYQETQYF,TGCAGTGCTAGGGAGCTAGCGTATCAAGAGACCCAGTACTTC
TRBV6-2/TRBV6-3,TRBD2,TRBJ2-1,.,CASSYQTSGRPYNEQFF,TGTGCCAGCAGTTACCAGACTAGCGGGAGGCCCTACAATGAGCAGTTCTTC
TRBV7-3,.,TRBJ2-4,.,CASSPSGRRENIQYF,TGTGCCAGCAGCCCCTCGGGGCGGAGGGAAAACATTCAGTACTTC
TRBV5-1,TRBD1,TRBJ1-2,few,CASSYSTGAERDYTF,TGCGCCAGCAGCTACTCGACAGGGGCCGAGAGGGACTACACCTTC
TRBV18,TRBD1,TRBJ2-7,few,CASSPVGGQVTYEQYF,TGTGCCAGCTCACCAGTAGGGGGACAGGTAACCTACGAGCAGTACTTC
TRBV2,.,TRBJ2-7,once,CASLRGSAYEQYF,TGTGCCAGCCTCCGGGGCTCCGCTTACGAGCAGTACTTC
TRBV5-1,TRBD2,TRBJ2-7,.,CASSPPTSGDSYEQYF,TGCGCCAGCAGCCCCCCGACTAGCGGAGACTCCTACGAGCAGTACTTC
TRBV7-9,TRBD2,TRBJ2-5,.,CASSFGTSGSETQYF,TGTGCCAGCAGCTTTGGGACTAGCGGGAGTGAGACCCAGTACTTC
TRBV5-5,.,TRBJ1-1,many,CASSLVLLGNTEAFF,TGTGCCAGCAGCTTGGTCCTCTTGGGGAACACTGAAGCTTTCTTT
TRBV20-1,.,TRBJ2-7,many,CSARDFYRVDEQYF,TGCAGTGCTAGAGATTTTTACAGGGTAGACGAGCAGTACTTC
TRBV4-2,.,TRBJ2-1,few,CASSQGGVNEQFF,TGTGCCAGCAGCCAAGGCGGCGTGAATGAGCAGTTCTTC
TRBV7-7,TRBD2,TRBJ2-2,.,CASSPAGAGELFF,TGTGCCAGCAGCCCCGCGGGGGCCGGGGAGCTGTTTTTT
TRBV6-5,.,TRBJ1-1,.,CASSLKRGTNTEAFF,TGTGCCAGCAGTTTAAAGAGAGGGACAAACACTGAAGCTTTCTTT